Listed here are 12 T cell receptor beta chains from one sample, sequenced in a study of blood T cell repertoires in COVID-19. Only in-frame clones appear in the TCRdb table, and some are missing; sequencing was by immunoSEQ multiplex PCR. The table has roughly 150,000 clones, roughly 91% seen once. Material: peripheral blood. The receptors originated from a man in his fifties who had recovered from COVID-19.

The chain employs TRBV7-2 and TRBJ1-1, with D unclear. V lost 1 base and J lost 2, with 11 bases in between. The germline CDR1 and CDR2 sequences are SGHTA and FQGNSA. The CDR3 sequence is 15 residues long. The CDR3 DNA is TGTGCCAGCAGCTTAGGGCTGGTTCCTAACACTGAAGCTTTCTTT. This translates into CASSLGLVPNTEAFF.

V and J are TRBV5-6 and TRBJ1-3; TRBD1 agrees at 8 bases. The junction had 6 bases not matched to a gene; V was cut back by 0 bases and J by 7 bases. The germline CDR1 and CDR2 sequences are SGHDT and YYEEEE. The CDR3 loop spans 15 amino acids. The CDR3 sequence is CASSLVGQGGNTIYF. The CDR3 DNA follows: TGTGCCAGCAGCTTGGTCGGACAGGGTGGGAACACCATATATTTT.

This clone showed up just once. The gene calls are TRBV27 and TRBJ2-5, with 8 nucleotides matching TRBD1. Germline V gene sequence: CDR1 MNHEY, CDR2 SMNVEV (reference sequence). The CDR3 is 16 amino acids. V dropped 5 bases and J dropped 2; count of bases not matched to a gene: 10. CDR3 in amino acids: CASSADRGAGQETQYF. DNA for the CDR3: TGTGCCAGCAGTGCCGACAGGGGAGCAGGTCAAGAGACCCAGTACTTC.

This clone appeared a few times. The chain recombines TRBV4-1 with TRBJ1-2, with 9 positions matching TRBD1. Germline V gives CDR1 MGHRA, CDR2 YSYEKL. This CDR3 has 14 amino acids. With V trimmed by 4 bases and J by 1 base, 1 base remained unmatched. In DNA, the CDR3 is TGCGCCAGCAGCCCGGGACAGGGTAACTATGGCTACACCTTC. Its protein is CASSPGQGNYGYTF.

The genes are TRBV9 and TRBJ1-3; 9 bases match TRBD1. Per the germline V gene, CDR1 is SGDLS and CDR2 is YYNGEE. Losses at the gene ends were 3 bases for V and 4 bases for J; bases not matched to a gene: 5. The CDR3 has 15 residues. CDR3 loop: CASSAGTGLGNTIYF. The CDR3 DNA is TGTGCCAGCAGCGCCGGGACAGGGCTAGGAAACACCATATATTTT.

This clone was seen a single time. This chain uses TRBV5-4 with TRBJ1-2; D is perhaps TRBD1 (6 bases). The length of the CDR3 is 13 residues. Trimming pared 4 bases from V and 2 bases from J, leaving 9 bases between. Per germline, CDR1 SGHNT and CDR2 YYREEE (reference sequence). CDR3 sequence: CASSRDRNYGYTF. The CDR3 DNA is TGTGCCAGCAGCCGTGACAGGAACTATGGCTACACCTTC. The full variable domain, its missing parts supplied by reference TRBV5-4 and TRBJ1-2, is ETGVTQSPTHLIKTRGQQVTLRCSSQSGHNTVSWYQQALGQGPQFIFQYYREEENGRGNFPPRFSGLQFPNYSSELNVNALELDDSALYLCASSRDRNYGYTFGSGTRLTVV.

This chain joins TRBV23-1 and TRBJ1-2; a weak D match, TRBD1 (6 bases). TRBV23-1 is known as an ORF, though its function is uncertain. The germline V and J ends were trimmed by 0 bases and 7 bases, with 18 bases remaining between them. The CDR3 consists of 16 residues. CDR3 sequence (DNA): TGCGCCAGCAGTCAATCCTTATCACAGGGAGATAGTGGCTACACCTTC. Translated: CASSQSLSQGDSGYTF.

Here the CDR3 reads CASSSGGVYGNTIYF. Written as DNA, the CDR3 is TGTGCCAGCAGTTCTGGGGGCGTTTACGGAAACACCATATATTTT. This sequence joins TRBV27 and TRBJ1-3; possible D gene TRBD1, 6 bases. V was clipped by 4 bases and J by 4 bases, with 14 bases between them. The CDR3 contains 15 residues. CDR1 and CDR2 (germline): MNHEY, SMNVEV (reference sequence).

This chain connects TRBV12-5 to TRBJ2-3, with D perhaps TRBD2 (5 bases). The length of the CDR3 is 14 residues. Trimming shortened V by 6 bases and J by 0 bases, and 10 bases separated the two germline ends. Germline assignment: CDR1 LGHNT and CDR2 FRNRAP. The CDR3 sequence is CASGGESSTDTQYF. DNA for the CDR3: TGTGCTAGTGGGGGAGAATCTAGCACAGATACGCAGTATTTT.

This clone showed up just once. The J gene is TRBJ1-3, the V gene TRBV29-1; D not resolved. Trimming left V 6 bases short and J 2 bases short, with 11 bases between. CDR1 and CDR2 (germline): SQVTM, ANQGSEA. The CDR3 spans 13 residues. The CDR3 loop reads CSVARDPGNTIYF. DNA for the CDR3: TGCAGCGTAGCGAGAGATCCTGGAAACACCATATATTTT.

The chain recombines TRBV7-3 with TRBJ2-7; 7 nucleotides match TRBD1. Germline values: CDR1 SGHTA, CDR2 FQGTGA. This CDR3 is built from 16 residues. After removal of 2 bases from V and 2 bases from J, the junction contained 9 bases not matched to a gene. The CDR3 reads CASSLEGGPSPYEQYF. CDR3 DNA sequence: TGTGCCAGCAGCTTAGAAGGGGGCCCGTCCCCCTACGAGCAGTACTTC.

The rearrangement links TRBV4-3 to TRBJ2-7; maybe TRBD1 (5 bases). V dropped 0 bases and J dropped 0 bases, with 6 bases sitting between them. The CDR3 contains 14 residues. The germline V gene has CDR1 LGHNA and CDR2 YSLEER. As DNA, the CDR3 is TGCGCCAGCAGCCAAGACAGGGTCTCCTACGAGCAGTACTTC. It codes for CASSQDRVSYEQYF.